The present T cell receptor (beta chain) was sequenced within a study of blood T cell repertoires in COVID-19. Turning to the study itself: The origin of the acute and convalescent COVID-19 samples was the United States, Italy and Spain. Sources were T cells, B-cell-depleted T cells, or PBMCs; the material itself was cDNA or gDNA.

This clone was seen more than once but under ten times. The assay was immunoSEQ multiplex PCR, and TCRdb's table has in-frame clones only and misses some. The repertoire holds roughly 250,000 clones, with about 80% as singletons. This clonotype originated in a human donor in a cohort sampled during active COVID-19. Sequences were obtained from peripheral blood.

The CDR3 here is CASSFVLNTEAFF. CDR3 nucleotides: TGTGCCAGCAGTTTCGTCCTGAACACTGAAGCTTTCTTT. The chain joins TRBV27 to TRBJ1-1; the D is unclear. The V end was cut by 3 bases, the J end by 0 bases, with 5 bases between. CDR3 length: 13 amino acids. The germline V gene has CDR1 MNHEY and CDR2 SMNVEV (reference sequence).